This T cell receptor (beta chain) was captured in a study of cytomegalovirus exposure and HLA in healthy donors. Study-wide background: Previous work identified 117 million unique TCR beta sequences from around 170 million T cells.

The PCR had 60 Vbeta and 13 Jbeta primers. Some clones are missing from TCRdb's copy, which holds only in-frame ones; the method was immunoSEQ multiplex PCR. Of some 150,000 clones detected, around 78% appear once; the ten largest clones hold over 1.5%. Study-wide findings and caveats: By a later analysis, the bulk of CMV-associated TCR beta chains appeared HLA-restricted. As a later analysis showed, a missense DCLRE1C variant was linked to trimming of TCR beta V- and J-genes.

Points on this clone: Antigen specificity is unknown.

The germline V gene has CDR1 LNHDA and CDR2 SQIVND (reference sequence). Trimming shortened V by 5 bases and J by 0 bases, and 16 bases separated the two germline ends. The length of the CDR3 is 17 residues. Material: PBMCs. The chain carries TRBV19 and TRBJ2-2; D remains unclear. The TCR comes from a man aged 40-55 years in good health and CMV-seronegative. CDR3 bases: TGTGCCAGTAGTTTTAACCCAAGCCTTGCGAACACCGGGGAGCTGTTTTTT. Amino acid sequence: CASSFNPSLANTGELFF.